Presented here are 18 T cell receptor beta chains from one specimen sequenced in a study of regulatory T cells in long-lasting Graves disease. Combining iRepertoire HTBI primers with Arm-PCR of CDR3 regions, the authors built TCR beta libraries. TCRdb re-called the multiplex PCR reads through MiXCR, storing one row per CDR3 protein. Of about 470,000 distinct CDR3 sequences listed, just under 15% are singletons. Time point described: newly diagnosed GD, antithyroid drugs for less than 3 months. PBMC RNA was the source of the TCR library. The same specimen was also included in a second study, on T cells in Graves' hyperthyroidism and ophthalmopathy.

Sequencing used peripheral blood mononuclear cells (PBMCs), obtained at new diagnosis, from a patient treated with antithyroid drugs. These receptors were collected from a woman in her thirties with Graves disease.

This clonotype appeared many times. V is TRBV29-1 and J is TRBJ1-2, with D maybe TRBD1 (6 bases). Germline CDR1 is SQVTM and CDR2 is ANQGSEA. The length of the CDR3 is 14 residues. V lost 2 bases and J lost 4, with 14 bases in between. The CDR3: CSVERGISGYGYTF. The CDR3 DNA sequence: TGCAGCGTTGAAAGGGGGATATCGGGCTATGGCTACACCTTC.

This clonotype was observed a handful of times. The chain has TRBV7-9 and TRBJ1-4; 10 bases match TRBD1. Germline lookup yields CDR1 SEHNR and CDR2 FQNEAQ (reference sequence). The CDR3 is 15 amino acids. Trimming removed 5 bases from V and 3 bases from J; junction bases left unmatched: 3. The CDR3 loop reads CASSQGQGSNEKLFF. In DNA form, the CDR3 reads TGTGCCAGCAGCCAGGGACAGGGGTCTAATGAAAAACTGTTTTTT.

This clonotype was observed many times. The chain has TRBV20-1 and TRBJ2-1; 9 bases fit TRBD1. The V and J ends lost 2 bases and 5 bases, in that order; junction bases with no gene match: 10. This CDR3 spans 16 amino acids. Germline CDR1 reads DFQATT; CDR2 reads SNEGSKA (reference sequence). CDR3 amino acids: CSARPAGTGRNNEQFF. CDR3 sequence (DNA): TGCAGTGCTAGACCAGCGGGGACAGGGAGGAACAATGAGCAGTTCTTC.

Many counts were recorded for this clonotype. The DNA for the CDR3 is TGTGCCAGCAGTCCCAGCGGCCAGTCCTACGAGCAGTACTTC. Protein: CASSPSGQSYEQYF. The chain carries TRBV12-3 or TRBV12-4 and TRBJ2-7, with TRBD2 as a possible D gene (5 bases). Trimming left V 5 bases short and J 1 base short, with 12 bases between. The CDR3 covers 14 residues.

This clonotype has a count of ten or more. The gene calls are TRBV5-1 and TRBJ1-5; D is undetermined. The germline CDR1 and CDR2 sequences are SGHRS and YFSETQ. The CDR3 is made up of 15 amino acids. The V and J ends lost 4 bases and 3 bases respectively, with 14 bases between them. The CDR3 bases are TGCGCCAGCAGCCTTGGGTGGCAGGACAATCAGCCCCAGCATTTT. Encoded protein: CASSLGWQDNQPQHF.

This clonotype was picked up many times. The V gene is TRBV11-2, the J gene TRBJ1-3; possible D gene TRBD1, 5 bases. The germline V and J ends were trimmed by 7 bases and 2 bases, with 15 bases remaining between them. Germline assignment: CDR1 SGHAT and CDR2 FQNNGV. The CDR3 contains 15 residues. The CDR3 sequence: CASTKRGYTGNTIYF. Here the CDR3 DNA reads TGTGCCAGCACCAAAAGGGGCTACACTGGAAACACCATATATTTT. The entire variable domain, with the rest obtained from reference TRBV11-2 and TRBJ1-3, is as follows: EAGVAQSPRYKIIEKRQSVAFWCNPISGHATLYWYQQILGQGPKLLIQFQNNGVVDDSQLPKDRFSAERLKGVDSTLKIQPAKLEDSAVYLCASTKRGYTGNTIYFGEGSWLTVV.

The rearrangement uses TRBV20-1 and TRBJ2-1; no firm D call. Trimming left V 5 bases short and J 4 bases short, with 6 bases between. The germline CDR1 and CDR2 sequences are DFQATT and SNEGSKA (reference sequence). The CDR3 is made up of 11 amino acids. The CDR3 sequence is CSAPIYNEQFF. DNA of the CDR3: TGCAGTGCTCCTATTTACAATGAGCAGTTCTTC.

The rearrangement joins TRBV5-5 to TRBJ1-1; D gene ambiguous. Germline CDR1 and CDR2: SGHKS and YYEKEE (reference sequence). The CDR3 contains 12 residues. Trimming took off 0 bases at V and 6 bases at J, with 6 bases between the two ends. The CDR3 region has the DNA TGTGCCAGCAGCTTGGCCACCGCTGAAGCTTTCTTT. Protein sequence: CASSLATAEAFF.

At least ten counts were recorded for this clonotype. The genes are TRBV14 and TRBJ2-5; 15 bases map to TRBD2. The ends lost 1 base at V and 5 bases at J; junction bases unmatched: 2. The CDR3 extends over 16 amino acids. CDR1 and CDR2 (germline): SGHDN, FVKESK. CDR3 protein: CASSQGTSGRAETQYF. Here the CDR3 DNA reads TGTGCCAGCAGCCAAGGGACTAGCGGGAGGGCTGAGACCCAGTACTTC.

This clonotype was seen at least ten times. This chain's CDR3 is CSVAPRFSYEQYF. As DNA, the CDR3 is TGCAGCGTGGCCCCCAGGTTCTCCTACGAGCAGTACTTC. This chain links TRBV29-1 with TRBJ2-7; D is unclear. This CDR3 region has 13 residues. Deletions cut 6 bases from V and 0 bases from J, with 12 bases between. In germline, CDR1 is SQVTM, CDR2 ANQGSEA.

Comments on this clonotype: The germline gene is not matched at one end of the junction; a read error may be the cause. The genes are TRBV6-2 or TRBV6-3 and TRBJ2-7; 9 bases agree with TRBD2. CDR3 length equals 13 residues. Germline assignment: CDR1 MNHEY and CDR2 SVGEGT. The CDR3: CASIAGVTYEQCF. The DNA for the CDR3 is TGTGCCAGTATAGCGGGAGTAACCTACGAGCAGTGCTTC.

This clonotype was seen repeatedly, ten times or more. V and J are TRBV3-1 and TRBJ2-3; D is uncertain. V lost 1 base to trimming and J lost 6 bases, with 11 bases between them. The germline CDR1 and CDR2 sequences are LGHDT and YNNKEL (reference sequence). The CDR3 consists of 14 residues. The CDR3 loop is CASSQVGGVDTQYF. The CDR3 nucleotides read TGTGCCAGCAGCCAAGTTGGTGGCGTGGATACGCAGTATTTT.

This clonotype was seen a handful of times. This chain uses TRBV10-3 with TRBJ1-1; D may be TRBD1 (6 bases). There are 16 residues in the CDR3. V was pared by 10 bases and J by 0 bases, with 21 bases between. Germline lookup yields CDR1 ENHRY and CDR2 SYGVKD. The CDR3 spells CATQGSKSGMNTEAFF. DNA of the CDR3: TGTGCCACCCAGGGGTCAAAATCGGGCATGAACACTGAAGCTTTCTTT.

This clonotype turned up a few times. A read error may explain this, as a much larger clone is one base away. The V and J genes are TRBV11-3 and TRBJ2-5; TRBD2 matches at 11 bases. The CDR3 covers 16 residues. Germline assignment: CDR1 SGHNT and CDR2 YENEEA. J gave up 11 bases and V 5 bases, and 16 bases lay outside the gene matches. Here the CDR3 DNA reads TGTGCCAGCAGCGCACTTAGCGGGAGGGCCTCTCATGAGCAGTACTTC. This translates into CASSALSGRASHEQYF.

A remark on this clonotype: A far larger clone is just one base off, so this is likely a read error. The chain carries TRBV2 and TRBJ2-1, with 7 nucleotides matching TRBD1. Per the germline V gene, CDR1 is SNHLY and CDR2 is FYNNEI. This CDR3 region has 15 residues. J gave up 6 bases and V 5 bases, and 10 bases lay outside the gene matches. The CDR3 is CASSLATGRGNEQFF. CDR3 coding DNA: TGTGCCAGCAGTTTGGCGACAGGGAGAGGCAATGAGCAGTTCTTC.

As concerns this clonotype: A single base separates this from a much larger clone, so it may be a read error. The V and J genes are TRBV7-2 and TRBJ2-1, with 7 nucleotides matching TRBD2. V lost 2 bases to trimming and J lost 14 bases; unmatched junction nucleotides: 6. Germline lookup yields CDR1 SGHTA and CDR2 FQGNSA. This CDR3 spans 12 amino acids. Here the CDR3 reads CASSLIGLEEFF. CDR3 nucleotides: TGTGCCAGCAGCTTAATAGGACTAGAGGAGTTCTTC. The full variable domain, in which reference TRBV7-2 and TRBJ2-1 provide the parts outside the CDR3, is GAGVSQSPSNKVTEKGKDVELRCDPISGHTALYWYRQSLGQGLEFLIYFQGNSAPDKSGLPSDRFSAERTGGSVSTLTIQRTQQEDSAVYLCASSLIGLEEFFGPGTRLTVL.

This clonotype was seen at least ten times. The genes are TRBV3-1 and TRBJ1-5; tentatively, D is TRBD1 (5 bases). Trimming took 4 bases from V and 6 from J, leaving 13 bases between them. CDR3 length equals 14 residues. Germline assignment: CDR1 LGHDT and CDR2 YNNKEL (reference sequence). The CDR3 DNA follows: TGTGCCAGCAGCCCCTTCGGAGGGGTTCAGCCCCAGCATTTT. The encoded protein is CASSPFGGVQPQHF.

This clonotype was counted many times. V is TRBV28 and J is TRBJ1-6; 7 bases fit TRBD1. The CDR3 has 13 residues. J gave up 14 bases and V 6 bases, and 10 bases lay outside the gene matches. Looked up from germline, CDR1 is MDHEN and CDR2 is SYDVKM. The CDR3 loop is CASSPQGRLALHF. In DNA, the CDR3 is TGTGCCAGCAGCCCACAGGGGCGGTTGGCCCTCCACTTT. The full variable domain, rest sourced from reference TRBV28 and TRBJ1-6, is DVKVTQSSRYLVKRTGEKVFLECVQDMDHENMFWYRQDPGLGLRLIYFSYDVKMKEKGDIPEGYSVSREKKERFSLILESASTNQTSMYLCASSPQGRLALHFGNGTRLTVT.